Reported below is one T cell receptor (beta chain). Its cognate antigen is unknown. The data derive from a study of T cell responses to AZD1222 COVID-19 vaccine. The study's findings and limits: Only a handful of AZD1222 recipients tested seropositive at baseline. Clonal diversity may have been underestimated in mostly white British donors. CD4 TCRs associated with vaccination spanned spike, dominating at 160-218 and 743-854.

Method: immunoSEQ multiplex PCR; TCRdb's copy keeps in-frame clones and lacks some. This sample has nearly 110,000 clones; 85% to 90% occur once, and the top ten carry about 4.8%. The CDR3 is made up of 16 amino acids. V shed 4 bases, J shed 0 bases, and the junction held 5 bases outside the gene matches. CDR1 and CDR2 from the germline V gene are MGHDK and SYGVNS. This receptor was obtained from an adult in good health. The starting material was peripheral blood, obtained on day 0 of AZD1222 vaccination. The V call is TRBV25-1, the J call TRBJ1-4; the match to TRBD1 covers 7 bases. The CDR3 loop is CASSGSGGATNEKLFF. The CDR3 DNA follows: TGTGCCAGCAGTGGCTCAGGGGGTGCAACTAATGAAAAACTGTTTTTT.